This TCR beta chain was recorded in a study of technical replicates of blood from a handful of donors. Generated by immunoSEQ multiplex PCR, the TCRdb table keeps only in-frame clones and is missing some. The data contain approximately 75,000 clones, nearly 98% of them singletons. The receptor was isolated from a human donor in good health. Sequencing was performed on T cells isolated from PBMCs.

The CDR3 DNA reads as TGTGCCAGCAGCTCCCTCACAGGCTCTGGAAACACCATATATTTT. Translation gives CASSSLTGSGNTIYF. The rearrangement links TRBV11-2 to TRBJ1-3; weak D call: TRBD1 (5 bases). The ends were cut back, 4 bases at V and 0 bases at J, with 10 bases in the middle. Germline V gene lookup returns CDR1 SGHAT and CDR2 FQNNGV. This CDR3 comprises 15 residues.